This T cell receptor (beta chain) was documented in a study of T cell responses to AZD1222 COVID-19 vaccine. General study results and limits: Targeting of unmutated variant regions was reportedly seen in nearly half of spike-specific TCRs. Only 6 or 7 individuals given AZD1222 were seropositive at baseline. It should be noted that donors were predominantly white British and more often female, and clonal diversity was possibly underestimated.

There are 15 residues in the CDR3. The V gene's germline CDR1 is MNHEY and CDR2 SMNVEV (reference sequence). Trimming removed 4 bases at V and 15 bases at J, with 25 bases between. The protocol was immunoSEQ multiplex PCR, while the TCRdb copy is restricted to in-frame clones and leaves out a portion. Seen here are around 150,000 clones, 80% to 95% observed once, and the top ten hold approximately 3%. As regards this clone: Its antigen is unknown.

The V call is TRBV27, the J call TRBJ2-1; D may be TRBD1 (6 bases). This sequence originates from an adult who received the AZD1222 COVID-19 vaccine. Sequencing used peripheral blood, obtained 28 days after the second AZD1222 dose. CDR3 sequence reads: CASSSPTTGPGSRFF. CDR3 coding DNA: TGTGCCAGCAGTTCCCCAACGACAGGCCCTGGAAGTCGGTTCTTC.